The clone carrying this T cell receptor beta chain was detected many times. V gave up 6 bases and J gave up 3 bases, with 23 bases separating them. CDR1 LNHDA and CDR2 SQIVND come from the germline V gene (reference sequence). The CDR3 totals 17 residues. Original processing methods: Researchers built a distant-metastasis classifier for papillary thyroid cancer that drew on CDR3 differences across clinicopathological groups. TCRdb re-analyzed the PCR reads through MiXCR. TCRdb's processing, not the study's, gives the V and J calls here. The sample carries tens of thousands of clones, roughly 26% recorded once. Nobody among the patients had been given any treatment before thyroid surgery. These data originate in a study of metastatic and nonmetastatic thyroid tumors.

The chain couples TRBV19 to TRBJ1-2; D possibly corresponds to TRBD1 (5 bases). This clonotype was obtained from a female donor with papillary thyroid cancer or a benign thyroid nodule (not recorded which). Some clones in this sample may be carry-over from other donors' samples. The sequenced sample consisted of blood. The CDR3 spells CASRARGQATPHYGYTF. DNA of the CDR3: TGTGCCAGTAGGGCCCGCGGACAAGCTACCCCCCACTATGGCTACACCTTC.